This passage covers 11 T cell receptor beta chains from one sample sequenced in a study of tumor and adjacent non-tumor tissue in lung cancer. This sample's RNA came from whole unsorted tissue. A modified ARM-PCR protocol with three rounds of nested PCR amplified TCRbeta. TCRdb reprocessed the multiplex PCR reads via MiXCR and lists one record per CDR3 protein. The sample includes tens of thousands of distinct CDR3 sequences, almost 60% of them seen just once. Sample: lung tumor tissue. The receptors shown here come from a man aged 50 to 59 with non-small cell lung cancer.

In the case of this clonotype: Its ends do not fully match the called genes, so a read error is possible. The chain employs TRBV29-1 and TRBJ2-6, with D perhaps TRBD2 (7 bases). The CDR3 is 14 residues long. CDR1 and CDR2 (germline): SQVTM, ANQGSEA. The CDR3 protein is CSLGELGGANVPTF. The CDR3 region has the DNA TGCAGCCTTGGAGAGCTAGGGGGGGCCAACGTCCCGACTTTC. The complete variable domain, with remaining parts taken from reference TRBV29-1 and TRBJ2-6, reads SAVISQKPSRDICQRGTSLTIQCQVDSQVTMMFWYRQQPGQSLTLIATANQGSEATYESGFVIDKFPISRPNLTFSTLTVSNMSPEDSSIYLCSLGELGGANVPTFGAGSRLTVL.

This clonotype came up once. Just one base apart from a much larger clone, this may be a read error. The CDR3 sequence is CASSLVPHDTGELFF. The CDR3 nucleotides read TGTGCCAGCAGCTTAGTGCCGCACGACACCGGGGAGCTGTTTTTT. V and J are TRBV7-9 and TRBJ2-2; D unresolved. Per germline, CDR1 SEHNR and CDR2 FQNEAQ (reference sequence). The CDR3 has 15 residues. The germline V and J ends were trimmed by 1 base and 3 bases, with 9 bases remaining between them.

The chain employs TRBV29-1 and TRBJ2-1; D is ambiguous. The V gene lost 7 bases and the J gene lost 3 bases, with 13 bases spanning the gap. The germline V gene encodes CDR1 SQVTM and CDR2 ANQGSEA. The CDR3 extends over 13 amino acids. As DNA, the CDR3 is TGCAGCGCGTCGGGTGCAGTCTACAATGAGCAGTTCTTC. It yields the protein CSASGAVYNEQFF.

In the case of this clonotype: A junction end diverges from the germline sequence, so it may reflect a read error. CDR3: CSSSPNSGSPNSYEQYF. The CDR3 bases are TGTTCCAGCAGCCCCAACAGCGGGAGCCCCAACTCCTATGAGCAGTACTTC. This sequence joins TRBV6-6 and TRBJ2-7, with TRBD2 matching over 8 bases. This CDR3 spans 17 amino acids. The V gene's germline CDR1 is MNHNY and CDR2 SVGAGI (reference sequence).

V is TRBV7-2 and J is TRBJ1-5; 9 bases fit TRBD1. Germline trimming cut 2 bases from V and 5 bases from J; bases unmatched to any gene: 7. The CDR3 runs 16 residues. Germline V gives CDR1 SGHTA, CDR2 FQGNSA. The CDR3 bases are TGTGCCAGCAGCTTAAGTTCGGGACAGGGTGATCAGCCCCAGCATTTT. It yields the protein CASSLSSGQGDQPQHF.

This clonotype has at least ten counts. The V gene is TRBV2, the J gene TRBJ2-7; TRBD1 aligns across 9 bases. Germline V lookup: CDR1 SNHLY, CDR2 FYNNEI. The CDR3 runs 13 residues. Trimming took 3 bases from V and 6 from J; bases not matched to a gene: 3. Written as DNA, the CDR3 is TGTGCCAGCAGTGACCGGACAGGGGTCGAGCAGTACTTC. It encodes CASSDRTGVEQYF.

A remark on this clonotype: Germline is not matched at one junction end, which may reflect a read error. The genes are TRBV5-4 and TRBJ2-5; D might be TRBD2 (6 bases). CDR1 is SGHNT and CDR2 is YYREEE in the germline V gene (reference sequence). The CDR3 covers 15 residues. The CDR3 sequence: CARSLGGPSQETQYF. Here the CDR3 DNA reads TGTGCCAGAAGCTTGGGGGGACCTTCCCAAGAGACCCAGTACTTC.

This clonotype was found a few times. The chain joins TRBV7-8 to TRBJ2-7, with no clear D. Between the trimmed V and J ends, which lost 1 base and 0 bases, there was a span of 7 bases. Germline lookup yields CDR1 SGHVS and CDR2 FQNEAQ. The CDR3 has 14 residues. CDR3 DNA sequence: TGTGCCAGCAGCTTAGATGCCAGCTCCTACGAGCAGTACTTC. Its translation: CASSLDASSYEQYF.

The J gene is TRBJ2-2, the V gene TRBV11-2, with no clear D. V was trimmed by 1 base and J by 1 base, leaving 1 base between them. Germline V gene data show CDR1 as SGHAT and CDR2 as FQNNGV. The CDR3 length is 13 residues. CDR3: CASSLVNTGELFF. As DNA, the CDR3 is TGTGCCAGCAGCTTAGTGAACACCGGGGAGCTGTTTTTT.

This clonotype was counted many times. J is TRBJ2-4 and V is TRBV7-9; 8 positions agree with TRBD1. The V and J ends lost 5 bases and 7 bases, in that order; junction bases with no gene match: 7. The CDR3 consists of 14 residues. Germline CDR1 SEHNR, CDR2 FQNEAQ (reference sequence). CDR3 in amino acids: CASSLQGGLNIQYF. DNA for the CDR3: TGTGCCAGCAGCCTACAGGGGGGTTTGAACATTCAGTACTTC.

As to this clonotype: A clone one base away is much larger, so this may be a read error. The chain joins TRBV5-1 to TRBJ2-5; the D is unclear. Germline V CDR1 and CDR2: SGHRS, YFSETQ. This CDR3 comprises 13 residues. Deletions cut 2 bases from V and 5 bases from J, with 10 bases between. CDR3 coding DNA: TGCGCCAGCAGCTTACGGCCGCGGGAGACCCAGTACTTC. Translated: CASSLRPRETQYF.